A single TCR beta chain is shown here with its context. What it binds is not known. V was clipped by 5 bases and J by 4 bases; unmatched bases: 23. CDR3 length: 19 residues. Germline V gene data show CDR1 as LNHNV and CDR2 as YYDKDF (reference sequence). Measured with immunoSEQ multiplex PCR; TCRdb has only the in-frame clones, and not every one. The sample carries about 84,000 clones, 80% to 90% recorded once. This sample is part of a study of T cell responses to AZD1222 COVID-19 vaccine. Findings and limits, study-wide: Spike-specific TCR breadth and depth both grew after two AZD1222 doses. Spike was spanned by vaccine-associated CD4 TCRs, with dominance at 160-218 and 743-854. Females made up more of the donors, who were largely white British, and clonal diversity may have come out too low. Targets within unmutated variant regions were reportedly found for nearly half of spike-specific TCRs.

This TCR came from an adult who received the AZD1222 COVID-19 vaccine. This rearrangement joins TRBV15 to TRBJ2-7; 7 positions agree with TRBD1. The sequencing here drew on peripheral blood, taken 28 days after the second AZD1222 dose. The CDR3: CATSPDTRSGTAILYEQYF. The CDR3 DNA reads TGTGCCACCAGCCCAGACACGAGATCCGGGACAGCCATTCTTTACGAGCAGTACTTC.